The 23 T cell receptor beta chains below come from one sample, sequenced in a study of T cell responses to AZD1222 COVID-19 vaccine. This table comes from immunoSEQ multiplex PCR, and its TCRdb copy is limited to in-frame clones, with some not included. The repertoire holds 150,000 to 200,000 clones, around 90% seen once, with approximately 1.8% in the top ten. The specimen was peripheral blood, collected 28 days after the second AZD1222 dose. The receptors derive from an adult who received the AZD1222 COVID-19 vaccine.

CDR3 in amino acids: CASSLLGTGGWNEQFF. CDR3 nucleotides: TGTGCCAGCAGCCTGTTGGGGACAGGGGGGTGGAATGAGCAGTTCTTC. The rearrangement links TRBV4-2 to TRBJ2-1; 11 bases are shared with TRBD1. Trimming at V came to 4 bases and at J to 7 bases, leaving 9 bases not matched to a gene. The germline V gene has CDR1 LGHNA and CDR2 YNFKEQ. The CDR3 spans 16 residues.

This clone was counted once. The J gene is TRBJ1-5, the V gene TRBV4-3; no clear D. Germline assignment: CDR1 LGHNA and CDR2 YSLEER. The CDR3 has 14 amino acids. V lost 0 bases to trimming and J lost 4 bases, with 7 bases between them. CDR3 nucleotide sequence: TGCGCCAGCAGCCAAGATCGGGGTAATCAGCCCCAGCATTTT. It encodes CASSQDRGNQPQHF.

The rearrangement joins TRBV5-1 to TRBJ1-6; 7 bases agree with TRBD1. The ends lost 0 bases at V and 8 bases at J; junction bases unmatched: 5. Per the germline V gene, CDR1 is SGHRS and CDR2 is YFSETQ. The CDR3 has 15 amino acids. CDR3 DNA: TGCGCCAGCAGCTTGGGTCAGGGGGTCCATTCACCCCTCCACTTT. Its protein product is CASSLGQGVHSPLHF.

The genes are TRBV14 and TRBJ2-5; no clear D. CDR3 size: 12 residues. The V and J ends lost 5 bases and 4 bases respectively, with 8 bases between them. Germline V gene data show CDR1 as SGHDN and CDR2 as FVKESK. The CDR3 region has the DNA TGTGCCAGCAGCTCTTCACGAGAGACCCAGTACTTC. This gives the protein CASSSSRETQYF.

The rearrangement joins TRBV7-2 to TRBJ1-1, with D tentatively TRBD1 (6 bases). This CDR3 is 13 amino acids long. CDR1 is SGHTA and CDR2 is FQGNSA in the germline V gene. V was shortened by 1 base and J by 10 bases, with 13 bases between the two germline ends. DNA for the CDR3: TGTGCCAGCAGCTTAGTCGTTGAGACAGGAGCTTTCTTT. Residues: CASSLVVETGAFF.

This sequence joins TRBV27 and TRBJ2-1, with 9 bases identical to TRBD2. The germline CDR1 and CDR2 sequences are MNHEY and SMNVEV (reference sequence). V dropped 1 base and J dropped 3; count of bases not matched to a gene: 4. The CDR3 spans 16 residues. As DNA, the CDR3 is TGTGCCAGCAGTTTATTAGCGGGAGAGGGCTACAATGAGCAGTTCTTC. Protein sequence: CASSLLAGEGYNEQFF.

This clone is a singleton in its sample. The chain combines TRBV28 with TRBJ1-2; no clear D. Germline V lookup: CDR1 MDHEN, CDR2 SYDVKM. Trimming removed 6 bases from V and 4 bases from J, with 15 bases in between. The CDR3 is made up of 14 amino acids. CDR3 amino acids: CASRQAQSIYGYTF. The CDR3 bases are TGTGCCAGCAGGCAAGCCCAGAGTATCTATGGCTACACCTTC.

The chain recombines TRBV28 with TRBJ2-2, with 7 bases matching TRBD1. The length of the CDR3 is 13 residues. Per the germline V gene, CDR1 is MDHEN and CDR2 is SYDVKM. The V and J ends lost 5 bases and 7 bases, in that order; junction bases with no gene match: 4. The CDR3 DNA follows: TGTGCCAGCAGTGTAGGGGGCGGCGGGGAGCTGTTTTTT. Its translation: CASSVGGGGELFF.

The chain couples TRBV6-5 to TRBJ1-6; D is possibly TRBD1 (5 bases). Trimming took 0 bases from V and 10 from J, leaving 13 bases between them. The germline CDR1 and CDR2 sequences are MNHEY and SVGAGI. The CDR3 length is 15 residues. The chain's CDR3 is CASSYSGTRGSPLHF. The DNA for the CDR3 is TGTGCCAGCAGTTACTCGGGGACTAGAGGGTCACCCCTCCACTTT.

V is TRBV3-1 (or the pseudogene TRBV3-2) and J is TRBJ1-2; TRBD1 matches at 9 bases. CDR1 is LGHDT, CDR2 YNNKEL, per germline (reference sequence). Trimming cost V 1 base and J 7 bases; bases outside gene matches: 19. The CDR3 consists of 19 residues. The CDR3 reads CASSQATGGRRWMSAGYTF. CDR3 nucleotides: TGTGCCAGCAGCCAAGCAACAGGGGGCAGGAGGTGGATGTCAGCTGGCTACACCTTC.

CDR3 sequence (DNA): TGTGCCATCAGTGAGCCCCGGGGGTTAGCCAACGTCCTGACTTTC. Protein product: CAISEPRGLANVLTF. The chain uses TRBV10-3 and TRBJ2-6; TRBD2 might be the D (6 bases). The CDR3 is made up of 15 amino acids. The germline CDR1 and CDR2 sequences are ENHRY and SYGVKD. The V end lost 2 bases, the J end lost 7 bases, and 12 bases lay between the germline ends.

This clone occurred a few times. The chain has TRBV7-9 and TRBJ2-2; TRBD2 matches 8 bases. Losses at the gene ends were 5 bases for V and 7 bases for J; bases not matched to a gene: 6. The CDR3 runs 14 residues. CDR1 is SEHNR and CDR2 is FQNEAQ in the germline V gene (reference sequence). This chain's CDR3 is CASSPGGRVGELFF. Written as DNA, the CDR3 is TGTGCCAGCAGCCCGGGGGGGCGCGTCGGGGAGCTGTTTTTT.

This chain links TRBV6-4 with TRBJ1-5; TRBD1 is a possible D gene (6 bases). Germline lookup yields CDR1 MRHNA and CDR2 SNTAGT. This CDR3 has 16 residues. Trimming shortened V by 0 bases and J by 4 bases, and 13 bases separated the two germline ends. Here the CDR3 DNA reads TGTGCCAGCAGTGACTCTCTTGACAGGTTTAATCAGCCCCAGCATTTT. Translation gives CASSDSLDRFNQPQHF.

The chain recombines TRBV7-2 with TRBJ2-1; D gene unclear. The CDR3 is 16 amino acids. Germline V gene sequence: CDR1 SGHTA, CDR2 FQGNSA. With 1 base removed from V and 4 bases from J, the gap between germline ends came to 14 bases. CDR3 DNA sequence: TGTGCCAGCAGCTTAGTTGGACCTCTCCCTTACAATGAGCAGTTCTTC. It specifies CASSLVGPLPYNEQFF.

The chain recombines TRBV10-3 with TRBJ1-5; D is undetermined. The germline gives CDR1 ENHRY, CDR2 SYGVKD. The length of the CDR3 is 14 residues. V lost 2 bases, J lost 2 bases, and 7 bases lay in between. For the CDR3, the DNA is TGTGCCATCAGTGAGAATCTAGGCAATCAGCCCCAGCATTTT. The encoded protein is CAISENLGNQPQHF.

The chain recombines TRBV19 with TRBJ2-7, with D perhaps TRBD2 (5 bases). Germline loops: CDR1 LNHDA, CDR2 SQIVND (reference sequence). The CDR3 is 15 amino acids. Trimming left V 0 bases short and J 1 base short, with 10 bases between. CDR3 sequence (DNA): TGTGCCAGTAGTATAGATTCGGGGATATCCTACGAGCAGTACTTC. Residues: CASSIDSGISYEQYF.

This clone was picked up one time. The CDR3 sequence is CASSDSSGRVGRSSYEQYF. In DNA, the CDR3 is TGTGCCAGCAGTGATTCTAGCGGGAGGGTTGGAAGGAGCTCCTACGAGCAGTACTTC. The V call is TRBV2, the J call TRBJ2-7; 12 bases are a match to TRBD2. Germline V gene data show CDR1 as SNHLY and CDR2 as FYNNEI. With 3 bases clipped from V and 0 bases from J, the junction kept 12 bases outside the gene matches. The CDR3 spans 19 residues. The full variable domain, with the rest looked up from reference TRBV2 and TRBJ2-7, is EPEVTQTPSHQVTQMGQEVILRCVPISNHLYFYWYRQILGQKVEFLVSFYNNEISEKSEIFDDQFSVERPDGSNFTLKIRSTKLEDSAMYFCASSDSSGRVGRSSYEQYFGPGTRLTVT.

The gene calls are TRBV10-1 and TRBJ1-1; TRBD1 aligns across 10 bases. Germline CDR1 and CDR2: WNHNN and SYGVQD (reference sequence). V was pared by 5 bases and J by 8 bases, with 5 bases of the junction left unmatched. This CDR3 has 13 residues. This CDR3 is CASSTGQGGEAFF. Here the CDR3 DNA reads TGCGCCAGCAGTACCGGACAGGGGGGGGAAGCTTTCTTT.

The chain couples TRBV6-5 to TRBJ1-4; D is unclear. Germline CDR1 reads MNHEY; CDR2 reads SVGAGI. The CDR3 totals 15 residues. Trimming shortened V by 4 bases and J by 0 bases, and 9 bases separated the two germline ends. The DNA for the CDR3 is TGTGCCAGCAGTTTCTCGCCGGCAACTAATGAAAAACTGTTTTTT. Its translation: CASSFSPATNEKLFF.

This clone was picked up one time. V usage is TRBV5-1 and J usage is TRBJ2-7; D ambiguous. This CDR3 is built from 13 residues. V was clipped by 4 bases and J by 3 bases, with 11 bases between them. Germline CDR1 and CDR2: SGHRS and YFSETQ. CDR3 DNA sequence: TGCGCCAGCAGCCCGACCACCTTCTACGAGCAGTACTTC. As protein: CASSPTTFYEQYF.

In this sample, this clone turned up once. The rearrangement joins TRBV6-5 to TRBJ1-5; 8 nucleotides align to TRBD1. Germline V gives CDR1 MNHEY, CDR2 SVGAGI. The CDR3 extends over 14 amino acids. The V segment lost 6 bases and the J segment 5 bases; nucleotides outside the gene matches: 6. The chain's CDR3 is CASRVGTGDQPQHF. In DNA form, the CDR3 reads TGTGCCAGCAGAGTCGGGACAGGCGATCAGCCCCAGCATTTT.

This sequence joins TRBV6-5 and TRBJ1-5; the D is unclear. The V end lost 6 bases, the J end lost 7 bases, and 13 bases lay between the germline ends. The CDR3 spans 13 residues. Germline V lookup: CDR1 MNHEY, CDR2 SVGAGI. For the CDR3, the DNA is TGTGCCAGCAGGGAGAGGGTATTCCAGCCCCAGCATTTT. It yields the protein CASRERVFQPQHF.

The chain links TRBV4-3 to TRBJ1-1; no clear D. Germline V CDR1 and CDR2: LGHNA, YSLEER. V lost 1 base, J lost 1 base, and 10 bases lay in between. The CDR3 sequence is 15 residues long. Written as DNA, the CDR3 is TGCGCCAGCAGCCAAGGACTATTGAGGAACACTGAAGCTTTCTTT. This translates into CASSQGLLRNTEAFF.